This T cell receptor (beta chain) was observed in a study of T cells after somatic rescue of genetic block. The CDR3 loop spans 15 amino acids. The germline CDR1 and CDR2 sequences are SGHTA and FQGNSA. V lost 1 base to trimming and J lost 2 bases, with 11 bases between them. Profiling relied on immunoSEQ multiplex PCR, and the TCRdb table lists in-frame clones only, not all of them. The profile shows fewer than 150,000 clones, around nine tenths of them singletons. The source is a woman younger than 30. Sequenced: peripheral blood mononuclear cells (PBMCs). This chain connects TRBV7-2 to TRBJ1-2; D perhaps matches TRBD1 (6 bases). This chain's CDR3 is CASSLGLGGNYGYTF. In nucleotides, the CDR3 is TGTGCCAGCAGCTTAGGCTTAGGGGGGAACTATGGCTACACCTTC.